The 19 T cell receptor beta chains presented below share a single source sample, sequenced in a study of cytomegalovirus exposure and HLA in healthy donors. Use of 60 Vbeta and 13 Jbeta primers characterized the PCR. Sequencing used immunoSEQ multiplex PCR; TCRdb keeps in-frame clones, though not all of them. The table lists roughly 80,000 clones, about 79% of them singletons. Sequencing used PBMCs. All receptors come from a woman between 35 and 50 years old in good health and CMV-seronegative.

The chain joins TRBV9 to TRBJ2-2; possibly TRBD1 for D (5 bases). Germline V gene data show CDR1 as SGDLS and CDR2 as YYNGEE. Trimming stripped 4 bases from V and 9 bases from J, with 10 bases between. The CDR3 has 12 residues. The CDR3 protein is CASSPRQWELFF. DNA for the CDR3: TGTGCCAGCAGCCCACGACAGTGGGAGCTGTTTTTT.

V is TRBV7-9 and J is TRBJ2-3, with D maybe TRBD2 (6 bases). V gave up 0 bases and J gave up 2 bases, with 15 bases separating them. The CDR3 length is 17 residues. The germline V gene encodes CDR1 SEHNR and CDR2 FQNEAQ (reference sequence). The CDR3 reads CASSLARRGGFTDTQYF. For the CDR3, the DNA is TGTGCCAGCAGCTTAGCGCGGCGGGGAGGTTTCACAGATACGCAGTATTTT. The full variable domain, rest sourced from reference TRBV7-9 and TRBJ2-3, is DTGVSQNPRHKITKRGQNVTFRCDPISEHNRLYWYRQTLGQGPEFLTYFQNEAQLEKSRLLSDRFSAERPKGSFSTLEIQRTEQGDSAMYLCASSLARRGGFTDTQYFGPGTRLTVL.

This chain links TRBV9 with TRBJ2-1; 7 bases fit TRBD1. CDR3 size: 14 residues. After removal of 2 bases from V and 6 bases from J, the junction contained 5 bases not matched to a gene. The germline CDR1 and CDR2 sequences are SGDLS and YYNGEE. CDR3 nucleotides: TGTGCCAGCAGCGTCCAGACAGGGTCCAATGAGCAGTTCTTC. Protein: CASSVQTGSNEQFF. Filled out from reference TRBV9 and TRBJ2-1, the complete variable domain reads DSGVTQTPKHLITATGQRVTLRCSPRSGDLSVYWYQQSLDQGLQFLIQYYNGEERAKGNILERFSAQQFPDLHSELNLSSLELGDSALYFCASSVQTGSNEQFFGPGTRLTVL.

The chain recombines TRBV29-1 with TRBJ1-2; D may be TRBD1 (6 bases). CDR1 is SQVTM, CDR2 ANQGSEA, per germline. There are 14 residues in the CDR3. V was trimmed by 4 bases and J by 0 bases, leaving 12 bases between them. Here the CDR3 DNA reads TGCAGCGTTGGAGACAGGACTGCTAACTATGGCTACACCTTC. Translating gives CSVGDRTANYGYTF.

The CDR3 bases are TGTGCCAGCAGAACCCTCGGGCAGGGGGCACACACTGAAGCTTTCTTT. This translates into CASRTLGQGAHTEAFF. The chain joins TRBV6-6 to TRBJ1-1; 8 bases match TRBD1. This CDR3 comprises 16 residues. Germline CDR1 MNHNY, CDR2 SVGAGI (reference sequence). V trimming: 6 bases; J trimming: 3 bases; junction bases outside the gene matches: 12.

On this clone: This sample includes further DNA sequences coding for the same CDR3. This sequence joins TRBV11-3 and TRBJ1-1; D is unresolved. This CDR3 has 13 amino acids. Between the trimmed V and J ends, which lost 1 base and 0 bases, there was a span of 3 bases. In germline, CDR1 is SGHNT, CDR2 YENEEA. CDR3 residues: CASSLGVNTEAFF. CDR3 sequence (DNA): TGTGCCAGCAGCTTAGGAGTGAACACTGAAGCTTTCTTT.

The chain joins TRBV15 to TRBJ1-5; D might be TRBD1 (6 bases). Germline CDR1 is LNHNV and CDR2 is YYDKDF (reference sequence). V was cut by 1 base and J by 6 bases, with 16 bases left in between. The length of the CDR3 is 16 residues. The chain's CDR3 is CATSRVGAEWGQPQHF. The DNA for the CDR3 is TGTGCCACCAGCAGAGTGGGGGCGGAATGGGGTCAGCCCCAGCATTTT. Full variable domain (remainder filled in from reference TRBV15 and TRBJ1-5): DAMVIQNPRYQVTQFGKPVTLSCSQTLNHNVMYWYQQKSSQAPKLLFHYYDKDFNNEADTPDNFQSRRPNTSFCFLDIRSPGLGDTAMYLCATSRVGAEWGQPQHFGDGTRLSIL.

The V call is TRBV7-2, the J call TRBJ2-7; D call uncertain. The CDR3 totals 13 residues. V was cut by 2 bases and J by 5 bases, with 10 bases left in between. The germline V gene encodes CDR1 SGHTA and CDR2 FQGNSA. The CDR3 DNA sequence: TGTGCCAGCAGCTTAAATCAGGTCCACGAGCAGTACTTC. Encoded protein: CASSLNQVHEQYF.

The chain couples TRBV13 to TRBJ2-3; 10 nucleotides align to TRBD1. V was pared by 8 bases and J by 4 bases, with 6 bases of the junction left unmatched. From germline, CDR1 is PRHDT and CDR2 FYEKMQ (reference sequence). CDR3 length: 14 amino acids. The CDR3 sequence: CASDRTGGADTQYF. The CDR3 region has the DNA TGTGCCAGCGACCGGACAGGGGGGGCAGATACGCAGTATTTT.

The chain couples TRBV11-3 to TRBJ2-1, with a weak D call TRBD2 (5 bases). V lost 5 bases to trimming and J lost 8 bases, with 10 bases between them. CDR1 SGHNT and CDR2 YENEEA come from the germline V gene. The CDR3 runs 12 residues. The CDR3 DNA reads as TGTGCCAGCAGCCCGGCCGGGGATGAGCAGTTCTTC. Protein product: CASSPAGDEQFF.

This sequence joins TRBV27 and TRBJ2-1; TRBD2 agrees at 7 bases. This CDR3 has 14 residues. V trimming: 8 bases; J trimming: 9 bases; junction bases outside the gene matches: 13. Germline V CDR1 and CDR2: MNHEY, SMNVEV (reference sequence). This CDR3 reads CASASAGTWGEQFF. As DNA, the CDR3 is TGTGCCAGCGCCTCAGCGGGGACGTGGGGTGAGCAGTTCTTC.

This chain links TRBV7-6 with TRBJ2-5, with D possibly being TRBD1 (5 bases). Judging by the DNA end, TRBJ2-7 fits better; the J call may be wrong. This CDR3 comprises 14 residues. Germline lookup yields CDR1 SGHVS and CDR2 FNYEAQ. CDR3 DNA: TGTGCCAGCAGCTTAGGGACATTAGGAAACGAGCAGTACTTC. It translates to CASSLGTLGNEQYF.

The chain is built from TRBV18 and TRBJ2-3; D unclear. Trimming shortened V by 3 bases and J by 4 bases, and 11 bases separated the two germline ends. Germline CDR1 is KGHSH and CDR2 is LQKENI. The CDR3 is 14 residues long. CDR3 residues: CASSPTRRADTQYF. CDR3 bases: TGTGCCAGCTCACCGACGCGTCGGGCAGATACGCAGTATTTT. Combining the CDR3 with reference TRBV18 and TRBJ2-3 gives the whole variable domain NAGVMQNPRHLVRRRGQEARLRCSPMKGHSHVYWYRQLPEEGLKFMVYLQKENIIDESGMPKERFSAEFPKEGPSILRIQQVVRGDSAAYFCASSPTRRADTQYFGPGTRLTVL.

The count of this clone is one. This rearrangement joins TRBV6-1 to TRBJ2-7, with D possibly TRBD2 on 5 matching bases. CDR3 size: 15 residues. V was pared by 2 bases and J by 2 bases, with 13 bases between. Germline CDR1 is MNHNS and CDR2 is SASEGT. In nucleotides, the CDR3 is TGTGCCAGCAGTGAATTTATAGCGCCTACCTACGAGCAGTACTTC. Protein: CASSEFIAPTYEQYF.

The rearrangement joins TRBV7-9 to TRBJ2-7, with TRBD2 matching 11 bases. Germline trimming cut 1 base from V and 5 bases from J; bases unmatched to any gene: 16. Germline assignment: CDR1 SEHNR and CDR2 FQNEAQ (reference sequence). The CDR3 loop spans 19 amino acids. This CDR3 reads CASSLVGTSGGHLLNEQYF. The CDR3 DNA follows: TGTGCCAGCAGCTTAGTTGGTACTAGCGGGGGCCATCTTTTGAACGAGCAGTACTTC.

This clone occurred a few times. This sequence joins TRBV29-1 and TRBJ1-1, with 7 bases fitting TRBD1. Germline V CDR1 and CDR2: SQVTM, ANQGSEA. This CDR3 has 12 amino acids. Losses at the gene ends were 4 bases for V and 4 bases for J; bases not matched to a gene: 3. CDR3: CSVAGTATEAFF. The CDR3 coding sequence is TGCAGCGTTGCCGGGACAGCCACTGAAGCTTTCTTT.

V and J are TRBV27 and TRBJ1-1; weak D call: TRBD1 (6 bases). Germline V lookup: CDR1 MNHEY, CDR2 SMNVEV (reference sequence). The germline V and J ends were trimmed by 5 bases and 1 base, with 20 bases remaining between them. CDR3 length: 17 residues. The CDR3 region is CASSGDGTQLPNTEAFF. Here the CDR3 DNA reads TGTGCCAGCAGTGGCGACGGGACACAATTACCGAACACTGAAGCTTTCTTT.

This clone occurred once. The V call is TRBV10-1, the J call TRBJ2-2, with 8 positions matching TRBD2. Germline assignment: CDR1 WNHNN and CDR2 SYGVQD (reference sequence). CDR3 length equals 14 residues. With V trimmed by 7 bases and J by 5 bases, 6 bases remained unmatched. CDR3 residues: CASTPGLDTGELFF. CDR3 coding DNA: TGCGCCAGCACCCCGGGACTAGATACCGGGGAGCTGTTTTTT.

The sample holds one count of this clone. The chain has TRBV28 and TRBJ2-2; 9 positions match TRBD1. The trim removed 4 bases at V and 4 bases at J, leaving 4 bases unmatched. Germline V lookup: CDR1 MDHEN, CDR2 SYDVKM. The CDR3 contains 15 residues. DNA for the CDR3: TGTGCCAGCAGTTCACAGGGGGCGGGCACCGGGGAGCTGTTTTTT. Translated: CASSSQGAGTGELFF.